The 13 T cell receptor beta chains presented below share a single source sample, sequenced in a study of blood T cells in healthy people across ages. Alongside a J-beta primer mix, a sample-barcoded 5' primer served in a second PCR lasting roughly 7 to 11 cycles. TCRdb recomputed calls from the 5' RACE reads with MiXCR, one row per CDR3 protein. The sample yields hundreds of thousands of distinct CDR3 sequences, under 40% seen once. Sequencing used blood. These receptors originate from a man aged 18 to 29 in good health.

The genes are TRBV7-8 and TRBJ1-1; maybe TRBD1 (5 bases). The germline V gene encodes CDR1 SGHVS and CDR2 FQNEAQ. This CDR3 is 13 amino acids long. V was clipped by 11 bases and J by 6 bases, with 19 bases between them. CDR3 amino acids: CAAGAGLDSEAFF. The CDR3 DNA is TGTGCCGCTGGGGCGGGGTTGGACTCTGAAGCTTTCTTT.

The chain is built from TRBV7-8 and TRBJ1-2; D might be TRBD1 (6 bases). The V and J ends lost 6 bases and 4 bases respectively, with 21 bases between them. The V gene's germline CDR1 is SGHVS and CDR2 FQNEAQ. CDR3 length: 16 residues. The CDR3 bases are TGTGCCAGCAGGGGCCTTTCAGGGAGGGGGGTCTATGGCTACACCTTC. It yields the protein CASRGLSGRGVYGYTF. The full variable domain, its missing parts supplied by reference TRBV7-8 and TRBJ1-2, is GAGVSQSPRYKVAKRGQDVALRCDPISGHVSLFWYQQALGQGPEFLTYFQNEAQLDKSGLPSDRFFAERPEGSVSTLKIQRTQQEDSAVYLCASRGLSGRGVYGYTFGSGTRLTVV.

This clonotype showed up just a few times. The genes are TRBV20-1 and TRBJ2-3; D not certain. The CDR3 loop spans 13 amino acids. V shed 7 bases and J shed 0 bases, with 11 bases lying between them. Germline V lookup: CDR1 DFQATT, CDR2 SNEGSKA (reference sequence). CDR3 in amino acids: CSVGQSSTDTQYF. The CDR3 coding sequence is TGCAGTGTAGGGCAGTCTAGCACAGATACGCAGTATTTT.

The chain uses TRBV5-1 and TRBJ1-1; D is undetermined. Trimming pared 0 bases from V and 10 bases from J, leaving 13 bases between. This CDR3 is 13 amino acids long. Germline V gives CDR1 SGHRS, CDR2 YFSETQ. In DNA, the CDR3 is TGCGCCAGCAGCTTGGATAGCGGGAGGCGAGCTTTCTTT. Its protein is CASSLDSGRRAFF.

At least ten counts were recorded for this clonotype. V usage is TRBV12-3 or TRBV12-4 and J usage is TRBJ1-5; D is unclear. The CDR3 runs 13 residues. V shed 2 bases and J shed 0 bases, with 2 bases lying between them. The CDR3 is CASSLYSNQPQHF. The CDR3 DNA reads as TGTGCCAGCAGTTTATATAGCAATCAGCCCCAGCATTTT.

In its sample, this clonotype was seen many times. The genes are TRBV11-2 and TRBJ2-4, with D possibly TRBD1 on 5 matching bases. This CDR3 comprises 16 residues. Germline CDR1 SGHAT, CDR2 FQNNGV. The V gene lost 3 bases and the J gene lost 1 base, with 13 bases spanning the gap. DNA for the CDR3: TGTGCCAGCAGCTTTGGGTCAGGGTTCGCCAAAAACATTCAGTACTTC. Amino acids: CASSFGSGFAKNIQYF.

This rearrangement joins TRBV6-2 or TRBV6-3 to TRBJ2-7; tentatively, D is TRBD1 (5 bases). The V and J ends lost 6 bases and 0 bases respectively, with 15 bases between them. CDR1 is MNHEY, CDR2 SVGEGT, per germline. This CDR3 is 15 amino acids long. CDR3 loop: CASRPRTLSSYEQYF. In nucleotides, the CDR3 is TGTGCCAGCAGACCCCGGACACTGAGCTCCTACGAGCAGTACTTC.

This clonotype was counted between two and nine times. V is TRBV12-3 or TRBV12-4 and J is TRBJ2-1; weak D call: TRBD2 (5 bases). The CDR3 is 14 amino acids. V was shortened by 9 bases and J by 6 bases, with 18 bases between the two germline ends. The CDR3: CASRSAGLANEQFF. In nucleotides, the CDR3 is TGTGCCAGTCGTAGCGCAGGTCTGGCCAATGAGCAGTTCTTC.

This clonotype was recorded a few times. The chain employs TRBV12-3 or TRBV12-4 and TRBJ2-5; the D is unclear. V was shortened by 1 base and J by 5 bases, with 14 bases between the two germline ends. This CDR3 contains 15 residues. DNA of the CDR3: TGTGCCAGCAGTTTAGTACAACGGACGGCGGAGACCCAGTACTTC. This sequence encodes CASSLVQRTAETQYF.

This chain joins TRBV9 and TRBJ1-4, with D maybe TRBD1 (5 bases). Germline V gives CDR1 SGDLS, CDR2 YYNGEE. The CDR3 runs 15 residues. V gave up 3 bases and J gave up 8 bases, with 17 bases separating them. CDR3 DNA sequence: TGTGCCAGCAGCGCGTCCGGGACCCAAGGGGAAAAACTGTTTTTT. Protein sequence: CASSASGTQGEKLFF.

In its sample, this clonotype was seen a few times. CDR3 coding DNA: TGCGCCAGCAGCCAAGAGCCACCATATGGCTACACCTTC. Translated: CASSQEPPYGYTF. This sequence joins TRBV4-1 and TRBJ1-2; D ambiguous. V lost 0 bases, J lost 5 bases, and 7 bases lay in between. This CDR3 has 13 amino acids. Germline CDR1 MGHRA, CDR2 YSYEKL.

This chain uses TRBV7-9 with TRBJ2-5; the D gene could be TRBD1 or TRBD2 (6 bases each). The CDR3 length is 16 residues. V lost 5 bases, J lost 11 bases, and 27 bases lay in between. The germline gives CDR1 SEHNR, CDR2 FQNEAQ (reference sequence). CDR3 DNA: TGTGCCAGCAGCCAGAGGCGGCAGGGGCACGGGGGTGAGCAGTACTTC. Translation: CASSQRRQGHGGEQYF.

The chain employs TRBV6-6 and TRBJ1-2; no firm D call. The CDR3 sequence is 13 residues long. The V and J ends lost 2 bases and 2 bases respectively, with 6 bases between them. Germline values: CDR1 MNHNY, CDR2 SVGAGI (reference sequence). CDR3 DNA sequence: TGTGCCAGCAGTTACCTCCTGAACTATGGCTACACCTTC. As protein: CASSYLLNYGYTF.